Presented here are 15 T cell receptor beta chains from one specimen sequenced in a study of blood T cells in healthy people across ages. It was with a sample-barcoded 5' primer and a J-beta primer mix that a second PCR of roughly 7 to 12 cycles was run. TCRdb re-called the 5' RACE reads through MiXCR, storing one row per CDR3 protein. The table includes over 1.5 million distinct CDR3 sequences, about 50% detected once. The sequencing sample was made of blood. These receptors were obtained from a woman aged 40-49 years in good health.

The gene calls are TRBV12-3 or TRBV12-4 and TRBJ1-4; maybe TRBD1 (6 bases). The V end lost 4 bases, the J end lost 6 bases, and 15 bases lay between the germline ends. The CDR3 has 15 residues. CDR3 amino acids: CASSYRGRRDEKLFF. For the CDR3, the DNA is TGTGCCAGCAGTTACCGGGGGCGCCGGGATGAAAAACTGTTTTTT.

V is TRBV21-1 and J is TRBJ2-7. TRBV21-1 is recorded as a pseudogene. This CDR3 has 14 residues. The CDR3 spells CASRPKDRSYEQYF. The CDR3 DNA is TGTGCCAGCCGGCCTAAGGACAGATCCTACGAGCAGTACTTC.

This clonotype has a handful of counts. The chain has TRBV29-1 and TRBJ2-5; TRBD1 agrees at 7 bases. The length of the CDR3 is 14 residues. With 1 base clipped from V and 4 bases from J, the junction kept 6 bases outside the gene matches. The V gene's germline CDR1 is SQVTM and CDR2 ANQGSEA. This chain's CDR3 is CSVEGEGAGETQYF. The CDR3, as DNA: TGCAGCGTTGAAGGAGAGGGGGCAGGAGAGACCCAGTACTTC.

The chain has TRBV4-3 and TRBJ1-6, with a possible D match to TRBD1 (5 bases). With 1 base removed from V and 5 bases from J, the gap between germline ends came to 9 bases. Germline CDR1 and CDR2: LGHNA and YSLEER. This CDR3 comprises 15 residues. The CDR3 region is CASSQGAGNNSPLHF. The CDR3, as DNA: TGCGCCAGCAGCCAAGGTGCAGGGAATAATTCACCCCTCCACTTT.

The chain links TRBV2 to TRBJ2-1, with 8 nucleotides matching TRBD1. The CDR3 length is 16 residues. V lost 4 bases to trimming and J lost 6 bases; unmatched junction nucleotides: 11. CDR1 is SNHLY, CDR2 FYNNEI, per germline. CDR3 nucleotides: TGTGCCAGCAGTGGTCCGGGACAGGTGAATGTCAATGAGCAGTTCTTC. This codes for CASSGPGQVNVNEQFF.

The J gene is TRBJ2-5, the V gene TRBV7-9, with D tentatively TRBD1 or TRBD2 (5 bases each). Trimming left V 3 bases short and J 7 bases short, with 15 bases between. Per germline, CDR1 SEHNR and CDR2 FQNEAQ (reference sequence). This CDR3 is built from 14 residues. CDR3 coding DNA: TGTGCCAGCAGCTTCCAGAACTCGAGGGGGACCCAGTACTTC. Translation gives CASSFQNSRGTQYF.

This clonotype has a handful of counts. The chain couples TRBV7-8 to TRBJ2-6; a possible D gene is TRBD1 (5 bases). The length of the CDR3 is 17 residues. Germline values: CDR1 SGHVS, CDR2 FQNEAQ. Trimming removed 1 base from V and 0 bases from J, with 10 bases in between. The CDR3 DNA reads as TGTGCCAGCAGCTTAGGCAGGGCGAGCTCTGGGGCCAACGTCCTGACTTTC. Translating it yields CASSLGRASSGANVLTF.

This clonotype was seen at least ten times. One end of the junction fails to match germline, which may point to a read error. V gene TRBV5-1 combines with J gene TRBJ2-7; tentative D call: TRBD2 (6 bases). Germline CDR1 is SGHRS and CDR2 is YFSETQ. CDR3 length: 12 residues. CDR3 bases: TGTGCCAGCAGTTTACCCGGGAGTGAGCAGTACTTC. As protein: CASSLPGSEQYF.

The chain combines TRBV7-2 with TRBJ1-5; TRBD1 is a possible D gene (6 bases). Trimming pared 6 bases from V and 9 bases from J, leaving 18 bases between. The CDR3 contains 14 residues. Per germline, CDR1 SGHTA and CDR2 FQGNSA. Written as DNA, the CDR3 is TGTGCCAGCAGGTCCCGACAGGACAATTGGCCCCAGCATTTT. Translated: CASRSRQDNWPQHF.

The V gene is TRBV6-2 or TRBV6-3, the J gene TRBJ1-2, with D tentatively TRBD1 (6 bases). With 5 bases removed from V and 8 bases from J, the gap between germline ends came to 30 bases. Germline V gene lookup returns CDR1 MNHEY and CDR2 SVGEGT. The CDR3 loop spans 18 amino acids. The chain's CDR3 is CASSNREVSSARTKGYTF. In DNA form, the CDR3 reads TGTGCCAGCAGTAACAGGGAGGTCTCCTCCGCCAGAACGAAAGGCTACACCTTC.

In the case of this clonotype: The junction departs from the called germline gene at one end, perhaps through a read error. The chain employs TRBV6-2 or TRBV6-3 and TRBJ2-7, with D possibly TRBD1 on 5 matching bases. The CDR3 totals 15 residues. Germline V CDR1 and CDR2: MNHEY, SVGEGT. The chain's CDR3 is CASIKAMGQTYGQYF. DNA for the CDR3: TGTGCCAGCATTAAAGCCATGGGGCAGACCTACGGGCAGTACTTC.

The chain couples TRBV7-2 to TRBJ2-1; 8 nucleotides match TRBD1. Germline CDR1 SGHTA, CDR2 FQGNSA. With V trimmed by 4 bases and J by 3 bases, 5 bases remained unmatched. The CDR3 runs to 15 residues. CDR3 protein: CASSSTGADYNEQFF. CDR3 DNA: TGTGCCAGCAGCTCGACAGGGGCTGACTACAATGAGCAGTTCTTC.

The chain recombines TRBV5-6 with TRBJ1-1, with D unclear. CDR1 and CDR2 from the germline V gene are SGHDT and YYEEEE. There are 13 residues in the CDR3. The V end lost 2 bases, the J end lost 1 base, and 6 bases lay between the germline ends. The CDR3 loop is CASSFIQNTEAFF. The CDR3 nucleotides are TGTGCCAGCAGCTTTATCCAGAACACTGAAGCTTTCTTT. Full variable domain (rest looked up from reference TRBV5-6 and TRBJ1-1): DAGVTQSPTHLIKTRGQQVTLRCSPKSGHDTVSWYQQALGQGPQFIFQYYEEEERQRGNFPDRFSGHQFPNYSSELNVNALLLGDSALYLCASSFIQNTEAFFGQGTRLTVV.

The CDR3 bases are TGCGCCAGCAGCTTGATGGGGGTGGGAAGACAAACTAACTATGGCTACACCTTC. This encodes CASSLMGVGRQTNYGYTF. J is TRBJ1-2 and V is TRBV5-1, with a tentative D call TRBD1 (5 bases). The germline gives CDR1 SGHRS, CDR2 YFSETQ. V shed 1 base and J shed 0 bases, with 19 bases lying between them. The CDR3 totals 18 residues.

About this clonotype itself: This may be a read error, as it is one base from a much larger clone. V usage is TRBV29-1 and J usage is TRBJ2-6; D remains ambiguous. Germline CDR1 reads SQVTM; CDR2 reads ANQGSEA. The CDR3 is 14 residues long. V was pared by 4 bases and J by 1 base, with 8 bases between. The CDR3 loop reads CSVVDGSGANVLTF. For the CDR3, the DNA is TGCAGCGTTGTCGACGGGTCTGGGGCCAACGTCCTGACTTTC.